This T cell receptor beta chain stems from a study of neurological immune-mediated disorders. Overall study results and limits: HTLV-1-associated myelopathy had the most TCR clonal expansion, while multiple sclerosis had the least, a level that fell below healthy controls. None of the CDR3 amino acid sequences of expanded clones were shared across subjects, and this suggested private repertoires in all groups.

Unsorted libraries were prepared from 2 million PBMCs held at -80 C. CDR1 and CDR2 from the germline V gene are SGHDT and YYEEEE. The CDR3 has 13 residues. cDNA was made by 5'RACE with 10-nucleotide random UMIs. TCRdb called the 5' RACE reads again in MiXCR, with one record for every CDR3 protein. The table has over 65,000 distinct CDR3 sequences, roughly 9.9% seen once. In the case of this clonotype: Its antigen remains unknown. An end of the junction does not agree with germline; a read error may underlie this.

This sequence joins TRBV5-6 and TRBJ1-1; D gene unclear. The TCR was taken from a man aged 50 or older in good health. The sequenced sample consisted of PBMCs. The CDR3 DNA is TGTGCCAGCAGCTTTAACGGAAGGGCTGACGCTTTCTTC. Protein: CASSFNGRADAFF.